Presented here are 16 T cell receptor beta chains from one specimen sequenced in a study of regulatory T cells in long-lasting Graves disease. The time point: persistent/refractory GD, antithyroid drugs over 5 years with positive TRAb. From PBMCs, RNA was extracted and then used to make the TCR library. The TCR beta library used iRepertoire HTBI primers with Arm-PCR amplification of CDR3. From the multiplex PCR reads, TCRdb called clonotypes with MiXCR, one entry per CDR3 protein. This sample has roughly 500,000 distinct CDR3 sequences, with less than 25% found just once. Material: peripheral blood mononuclear cells (PBMCs), obtained when the disease was refractory, from a patient treated with antithyroid drugs. These receptors came from a female donor with Graves disease.

This clonotype was seen more than once but under ten times. This sequence joins TRBV29-1 and TRBJ2-7; D remains unclear. Germline CDR1 SQVTM, CDR2 ANQGSEA. V lost 1 base and J lost 5, with 9 bases in between. This CDR3 comprises 12 residues. The CDR3 region is CSVEVQLNEQYF. The DNA of the CDR3 is TGCAGCGTTGAAGTTCAGCTTAACGAGCAGTACTTC.

V usage is TRBV20-1 and J usage is TRBJ2-7, with 10 nucleotides matching TRBD2. J lost 3 bases, V lost 5 bases, and 7 bases had no gene match. This CDR3 contains 14 residues. Germline V gene data show CDR1 as DFQATT and CDR2 as SNEGSKA (reference sequence). The CDR3 coding sequence is TGCAGTGCTCTTACCGGGACTAGCGACTACGAGCAGTACTTC. It is translated as CSALTGTSDYEQYF.

The V gene is TRBV19, the J gene TRBJ2-5; TRBD2 matches 11 bases. This CDR3 comprises 14 residues. V shed 6 bases and J 5 bases; nucleotides not matched to a gene: 5. Germline CDR1 reads LNHDA; CDR2 reads SQIVND (reference sequence). The CDR3 bases are TGTGCCAGTAGACCCCGGACTAGCGGGGAGACCCAGTACTTC. Residues: CASRPRTSGETQYF.

Only a few counts were recorded for this clonotype. The chain combines TRBV7-9 with TRBJ2-7; unclear D gene. This CDR3 contains 15 residues. The V and J ends lost 5 bases and 4 bases respectively, with 18 bases between them. CDR1 SEHNR and CDR2 FQNEAQ come from the germline V gene (reference sequence). The CDR3 sequence: CASSPESGWAYEQYF. In DNA, the CDR3 is TGTGCCAGCAGCCCCGAGAGTGGGTGGGCTTACGAGCAGTACTTC.

This clonotype was recorded at least ten times. V gene TRBV5-6 combines with J gene TRBJ2-7; 10 bases match TRBD1. The trim removed 2 bases at V and 0 bases at J, leaving 5 bases unmatched. Germline assignment: CDR1 SGHDT and CDR2 YYEEEE. This CDR3 has 16 residues. CDR3 nucleotides: TGTGCCAGCAGCTTAATGGGACAGGGGTACTCCTACGAGCAGTACTTC. Encoded protein: CASSLMGQGYSYEQYF.

This clonotype was recorded a few times. This chain joins TRBV28 and TRBJ2-3; no firm D call. CDR1 MDHEN and CDR2 SYDVKM come from the germline V gene. V lost 5 bases, J lost 0 bases, and 12 bases lay in between. CDR3 length equals 15 residues. This chain's CDR3 is CASSTNWDSTDTQYF. In DNA form, the CDR3 reads TGTGCCAGCAGTACCAACTGGGATAGCACAGATACGCAGTATTTT.

The rearrangement links TRBV29-1 to TRBJ2-5; D tentatively fits TRBD1 or TRBD2 (5 bases each). The CDR3 consists of 15 residues. The germline V and J ends were trimmed by 2 bases and 1 base, with 14 bases remaining between them. Looked up from germline, CDR1 is SQVTM and CDR2 is ANQGSEA. CDR3 DNA: TGCAGCGTTGAAAGGCAGGGAGACTCCCAAGAGACCCAGTACTTC. Its translation: CSVERQGDSQETQYF.

In the case of this clonotype: At one end, the junction sequence differs from germline, possibly due to a read error. This rearrangement joins TRBV18 to TRBJ1-6; D not resolved. The CDR3 extends over 12 amino acids. Per the germline V gene, CDR1 is KGHSH and CDR2 is LQKENI. CDR3 nucleotides: TGTGCCTGCTCACCAGAAGTCTCACCCCTCCACTTT. Translation gives CACSPEVSPLHF.

The CDR3: CAWSAIPLAVSPEDQQETQYF. The CDR3 nucleotides read TGTGCCTGGAGCGCAATCCCACTAGCGGTATCCCCCGAAGATCAACAAGAGACCCAGTACTTC. V is TRBV30 and J is TRBJ2-1; 8 bases are shared with TRBD2. The DNA end favors TRBJ2-5, so the J call may be wrong. Germline CDR1 GTSNPN, CDR2 SVGIG (reference sequence). The CDR3 extends over 21 amino acids.

This clonotype showed up many times. The chain combines TRBV7-3 with TRBJ2-5; maybe TRBD2 (6 bases). V was shortened by 3 bases and J by 5 bases, with 10 bases between the two germline ends. This CDR3 spans 13 amino acids. Germline V lookup: CDR1 SGHTA, CDR2 FQGTGA. This CDR3 is CASSFREWETQYF. The DNA for the CDR3 is TGTGCCAGCAGCTTTCGGGAGTGGGAGACCCAGTACTTC. Full variable domain (outside the CDR3, taken from reference TRBV7-3 and TRBJ2-5): GAGVSQTPSNKVTEKGKYVELRCDPISGHTALYWYRQSLGQGPEFLIYFQGTGAADDSGLPNDRFFAVRPEGSVSTLKIQRTERGDSAVYLCASSFREWETQYFGPGTRLLVL.

This clonotype was recorded a few times. The rearrangement links TRBV6-5 to TRBJ2-7, with 7 bases that match TRBD2. Germline V gene sequence: CDR1 MNHEY, CDR2 SVGAGI. This CDR3 is built from 15 residues. The V segment lost 0 bases and the J segment 2 bases; nucleotides outside the gene matches: 4. Written as DNA, the CDR3 is TGTGCCAGCAGTTACTCGTGGGAGGGAACCTACGAGCAGTACTTC. Protein sequence: CASSYSWEGTYEQYF.

The V call is TRBV15, the J call TRBJ2-5; tentatively, D is TRBD2 (5 bases). This CDR3 is built from 14 residues. Germline CDR1 reads LNHNV; CDR2 reads YYDKDF (reference sequence). V was shortened by 6 bases and J by 5 bases, with 16 bases between the two germline ends. The CDR3: CATSGGSRAETQYF. The CDR3 DNA is TGTGCCACCAGTGGAGGAAGTAGAGCGGAGACCCAGTACTTC.

This sequence joins TRBV2 and TRBJ1-4; no clear D gene. This CDR3 contains 14 residues. Trimming removed 9 bases at V and 8 bases at J, with 19 bases between. CDR1 is SNHLY and CDR2 is FYNNEI in the germline V gene. The CDR3 loop is CARQAPGKREKLFF. In DNA form, the CDR3 reads TGTGCCAGACAAGCCCCCGGGAAGAGGGAAAAACTGTTTTTT.

This sequence joins TRBV2 and TRBJ2-7; 9 nucleotides agree with TRBD2. Germline V lookup: CDR1 SNHLY, CDR2 FYNNEI. CDR3 length: 14 amino acids. The ends lost 6 bases at V and 2 bases at J; junction bases unmatched: 5. The CDR3 DNA follows: TGTGCCAGCAGGAAAGCGGGAGGACCCTACGAGCAGTACTTC. Translated: CASRKAGGPYEQYF. Together with reference TRBV2 and TRBJ2-7, the CDR3 gives the full variable domain: EPEVTQTPSHQVTQMGQEVILRCVPISNHLYFYWYRQILGQKVEFLVSFYNNEISEKSEIFDDQFSVERPDGSNFTLKIRSTKLEDSAMYFCASRKAGGPYEQYFGPGTRLTVT.

This clonotype is a singleton in its sample. A much larger clone lies one base from this, so it may be a read error. The CDR3, as DNA: TGTGCCAGCAGTTTCGGGAGGACCCAGTACTTC. Protein product: CASSFGRTQYF. The chain couples TRBV27 to TRBJ2-5; tentatively, D is TRBD2 (6 bases). V gave up 3 bases and J gave up 7 bases, with 6 bases separating them. Germline assignment: CDR1 MNHEY and CDR2 SMNVEV (reference sequence). The CDR3 loop spans 11 amino acids.

This clonotype was counted between two and nine times. V is TRBV7-9 and J is TRBJ2-7, with D possibly matching TRBD1 (6 bases). The CDR3 loop spans 16 amino acids. V was trimmed by 2 bases and J by 2 bases, leaving 16 bases between them. CDR1 is SEHNR and CDR2 is FQNEAQ in the germline V gene (reference sequence). The CDR3 bases are TGTGCCAGCAGCTTACTCCGGGACACCGATCCCTACGAGCAGTACTTC. It yields the protein CASSLLRDTDPYEQYF.